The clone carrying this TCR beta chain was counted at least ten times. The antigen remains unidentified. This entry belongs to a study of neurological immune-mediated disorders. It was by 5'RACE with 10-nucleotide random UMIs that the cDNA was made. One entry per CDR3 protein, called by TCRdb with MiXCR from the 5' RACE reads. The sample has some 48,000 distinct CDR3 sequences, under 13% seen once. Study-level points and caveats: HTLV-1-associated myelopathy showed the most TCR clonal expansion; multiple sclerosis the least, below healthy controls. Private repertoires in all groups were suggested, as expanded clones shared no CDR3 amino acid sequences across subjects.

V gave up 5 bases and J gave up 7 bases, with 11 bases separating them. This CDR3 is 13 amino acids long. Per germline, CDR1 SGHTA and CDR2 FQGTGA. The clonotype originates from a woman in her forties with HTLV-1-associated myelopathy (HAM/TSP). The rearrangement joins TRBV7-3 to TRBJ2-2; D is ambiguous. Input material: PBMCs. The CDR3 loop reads CASSLNLGGELFF. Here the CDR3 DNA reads TGTGCCAGCAGCCTCAACCTTGGCGGGGAGCTGTTTTTT.